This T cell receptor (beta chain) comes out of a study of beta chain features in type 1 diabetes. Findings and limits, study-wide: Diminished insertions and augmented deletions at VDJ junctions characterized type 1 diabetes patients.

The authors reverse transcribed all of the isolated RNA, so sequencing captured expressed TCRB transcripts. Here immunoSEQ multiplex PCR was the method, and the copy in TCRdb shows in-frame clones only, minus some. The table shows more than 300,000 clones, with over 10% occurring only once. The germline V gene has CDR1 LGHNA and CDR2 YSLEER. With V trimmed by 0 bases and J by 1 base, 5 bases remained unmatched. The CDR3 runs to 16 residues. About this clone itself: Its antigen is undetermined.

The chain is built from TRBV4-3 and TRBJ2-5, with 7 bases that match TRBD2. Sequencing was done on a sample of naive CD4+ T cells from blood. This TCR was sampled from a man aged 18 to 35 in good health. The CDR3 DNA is TGCGCCAGCAGCCAAGAGCTAGCGGAGGGCCAAGAGACCCAGTACTTC. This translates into CASSQELAEGQETQYF.